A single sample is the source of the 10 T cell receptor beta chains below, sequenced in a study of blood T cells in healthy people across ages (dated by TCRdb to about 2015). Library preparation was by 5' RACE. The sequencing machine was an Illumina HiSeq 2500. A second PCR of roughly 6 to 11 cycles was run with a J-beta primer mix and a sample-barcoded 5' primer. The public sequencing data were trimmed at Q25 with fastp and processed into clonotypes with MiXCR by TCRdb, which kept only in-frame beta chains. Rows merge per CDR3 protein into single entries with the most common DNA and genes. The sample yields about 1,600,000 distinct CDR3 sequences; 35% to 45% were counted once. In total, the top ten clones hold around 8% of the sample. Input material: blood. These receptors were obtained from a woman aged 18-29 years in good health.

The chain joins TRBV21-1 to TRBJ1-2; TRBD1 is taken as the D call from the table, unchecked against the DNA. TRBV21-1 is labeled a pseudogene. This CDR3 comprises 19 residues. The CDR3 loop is CASSKVPTAKGAINYGYTF. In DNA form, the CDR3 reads TGTGCCAGCAGCAAAGTACCGACAGCCAAGGGGGCCATCAACTATGGCTACACCTTT.

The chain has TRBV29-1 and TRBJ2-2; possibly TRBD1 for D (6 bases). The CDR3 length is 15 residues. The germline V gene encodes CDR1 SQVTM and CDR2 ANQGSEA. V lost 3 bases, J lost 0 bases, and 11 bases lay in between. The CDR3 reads CSVEVGDTNTGELFF. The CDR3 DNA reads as TGCAGCGTTGAGGTCGGGGACACGAACACCGGGGAGCTGTTTTTT.

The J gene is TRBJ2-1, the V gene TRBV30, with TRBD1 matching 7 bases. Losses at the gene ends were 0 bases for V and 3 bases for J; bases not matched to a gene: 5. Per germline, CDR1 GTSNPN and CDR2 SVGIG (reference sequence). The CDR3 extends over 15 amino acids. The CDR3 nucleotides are TGTGCCTGGAGTGTATGGGACAGCTTCTACAATGAGCAGTTCTTC. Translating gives CAWSVWDSFYNEQFF.

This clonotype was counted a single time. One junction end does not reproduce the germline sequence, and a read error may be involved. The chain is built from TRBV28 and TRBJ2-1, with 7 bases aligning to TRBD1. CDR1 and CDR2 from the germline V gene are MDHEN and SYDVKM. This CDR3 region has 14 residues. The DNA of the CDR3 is TGTGCCAGCAGTTCGGGACAGCTATTCAATGGGCAGTTCTTC. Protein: CASSSGQLFNGQFF.

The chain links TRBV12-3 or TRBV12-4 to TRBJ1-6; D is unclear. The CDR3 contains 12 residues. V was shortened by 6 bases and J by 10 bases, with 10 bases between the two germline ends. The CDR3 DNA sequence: TGTGCCAGCAGAGCTGGAGGGTCACCCCTCCACTTT. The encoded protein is CASRAGGSPLHF.

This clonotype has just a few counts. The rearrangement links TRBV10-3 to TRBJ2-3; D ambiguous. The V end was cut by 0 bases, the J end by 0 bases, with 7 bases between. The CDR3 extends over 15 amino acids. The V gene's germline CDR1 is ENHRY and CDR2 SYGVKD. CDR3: CAISESDGSTDTQYF. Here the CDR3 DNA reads TGTGCCATCAGTGAGTCGGACGGTAGCACAGATACGCAGTATTTT.

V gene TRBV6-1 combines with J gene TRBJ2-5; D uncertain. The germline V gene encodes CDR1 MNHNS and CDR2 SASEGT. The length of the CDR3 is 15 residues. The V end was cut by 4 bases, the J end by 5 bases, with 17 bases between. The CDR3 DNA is TGTGCCAGCAGTGGTTCGGGCGGTTCCACGGAGACCCAGTACTTC. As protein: CASSGSGGSTETQYF.

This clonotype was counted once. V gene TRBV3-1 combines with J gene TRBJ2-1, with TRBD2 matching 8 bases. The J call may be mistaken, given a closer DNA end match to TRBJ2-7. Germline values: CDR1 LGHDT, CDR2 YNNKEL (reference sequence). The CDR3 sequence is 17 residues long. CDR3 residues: CASSQIRGLGIGNEQYF. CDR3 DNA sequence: TGTGCCAGCAGCCAAATCCGGGGACTAGGGATCGGCAATGAGCAGTACTTC.

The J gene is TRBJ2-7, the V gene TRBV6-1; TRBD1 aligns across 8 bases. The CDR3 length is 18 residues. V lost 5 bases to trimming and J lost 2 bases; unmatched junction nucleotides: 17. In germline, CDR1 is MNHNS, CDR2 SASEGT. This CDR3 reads CASSTKGYGTGLPYEQYF. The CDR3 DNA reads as TGTGCCAGCAGTACCAAAGGCTATGGGACAGGCCTCCCCTACGAGCAGTACTTC.

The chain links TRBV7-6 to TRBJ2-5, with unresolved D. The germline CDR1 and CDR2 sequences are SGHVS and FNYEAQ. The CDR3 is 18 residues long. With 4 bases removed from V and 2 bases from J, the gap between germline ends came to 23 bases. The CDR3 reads CASSSPGGAQIIQETQYF. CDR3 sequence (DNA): TGTGCCAGCAGCTCCCCGGGCGGTGCGCAGATTATACAAGAGACCCAGTACTTC.